The 20 T cell receptor beta chains presented below share a single source sample, sequenced in a study of T cells in localized non-small cell lung cancer. Repertoires were generated with immunoSEQ multiplex PCR, while TCRdb's copy carries only in-frame clones and drops some. The sample has about 77,000 clones; more than 70% are singletons. This specimen was peripheral blood, taken before any cancer treatment. These receptors all stem from a woman between 35 and 75 years old with stage I squamous cell lung carcinoma.

The V gene is TRBV18, the J gene TRBJ2-7; D unresolved. The CDR3 is 14 residues long. The V gene's germline CDR1 is KGHSH and CDR2 LQKENI. The V and J ends lost 2 bases and 2 bases respectively, with 10 bases between them. DNA for the CDR3: TGTGCCAGCTCACCAGATCAGGTCACCTACGAGCAGTACTTC. As protein: CASSPDQVTYEQYF.

The chain employs TRBV5-1 and TRBJ2-5; possible D gene TRBD1, 6 bases. V dropped 0 bases and J dropped 7 bases, with 13 bases sitting between them. The germline V gene encodes CDR1 SGHRS and CDR2 YFSETQ. The CDR3 is made up of 14 amino acids. This CDR3 reads CASSLGQADGTQYF. For the CDR3, the DNA is TGCGCCAGCAGCTTGGGACAGGCGGATGGGACCCAGTACTTC.

J is TRBJ2-5 and V is TRBV23-1; 8 nucleotides align to TRBD2. TRBV23-1 has ORF status, its function being uncertain. V lost 7 bases and J lost 5; bases outside the gene matches: 6. The CDR3 is 13 residues long. This CDR3 reads CASNRGGEETQYF. Written as DNA, the CDR3 is TGCGCCAGCAACCGGGGGGGAGAGGAGACCCAGTACTTC.

This chain links TRBV4-2 with TRBJ1-2; possible D gene TRBD1, 5 bases. V lost 0 bases, J lost 2 bases, and 10 bases lay in between. The CDR3 spans 15 residues. Germline V gene sequence: CDR1 LGHNA, CDR2 YNFKEQ. The CDR3 loop is CASSQERGANYGYTF. The CDR3 coding sequence is TGTGCCAGCAGCCAAGAAAGAGGGGCAAACTATGGCTACACCTTC.

The V gene is TRBV2, the J gene TRBJ1-6; no clear D. V lost 8 bases to trimming and J lost 5 bases, with 10 bases between them. The CDR3 is 13 residues long. Germline CDR1 SNHLY, CDR2 FYNNEI. CDR3: CASYEIHNSPLHF. The CDR3 region has the DNA TGTGCCAGCTACGAGATCCATAATTCACCCCTCCACTTT.

This chain joins TRBV29-1 and TRBJ1-5; 7 nucleotides line up with TRBD1. The CDR3 extends over 13 amino acids. Trimming took 7 bases from V and 4 from J; bases not matched to a gene: 7. Germline loops: CDR1 SQVTM, CDR2 ANQGSEA. The CDR3 sequence is CSARDSLNQPQHF. CDR3 DNA: TGCAGCGCCCGGGACAGTCTTAATCAGCCCCAGCATTTT.

The chain employs TRBV4-2 and TRBJ1-4; 8 bases are a match to TRBD1. The CDR3 is 17 amino acids. Unmatched junction bases numbered 15, after V lost 2 bases and J lost 10 bases. In germline, CDR1 is LGHNA, CDR2 YNFKEQ. CDR3 sequence reads: CASSQSFGEDRVVKLFF. The CDR3 nucleotides are TGTGCCAGCAGCCAATCTTTCGGGGAGGACAGGGTCGTAAAACTGTTTTTT.

CDR3 DNA sequence: TGTGCCAGCAGTGAAGCGGGCTCCCTCTACGAGCAGTACTTC. This encodes CASSEAGSLYEQYF. The J gene is TRBJ2-7, the V gene TRBV6-1; D is unclear. The CDR3 runs 14 residues. Trimming cost V 0 bases and J 3 bases, with 9 bases left between them. Germline CDR1 and CDR2: MNHNS and SASEGT.

The chain recombines TRBV7-6 with TRBJ2-1; TRBD2 matches 10 bases. Germline V gene data show CDR1 as SGHVS and CDR2 as FNYEAQ. This CDR3 is built from 20 residues. With V trimmed by 1 base and J by 0 bases, 12 bases remained unmatched. As DNA, the CDR3 is TGTGCCAGCAGCTTAGTGTCAATAGCGGGGGGCCATAACTCCTACAATGAGCAGTTCTTC. Amino acids: CASSLVSIAGGHNSYNEQFF.

The V call is TRBV18, the J call TRBJ1-1; D may be TRBD1 (5 bases). CDR1 is KGHSH, CDR2 LQKENI, per germline. There are 14 residues in the CDR3. Trimming removed 2 bases at V and 4 bases at J, with 11 bases between. The DNA of the CDR3 is TGTGCCAGCTCACCAAGCCAGGGCGTCACTGAAGCTTTCTTT. As protein: CASSPSQGVTEAFF.

The chain uses TRBV11-3 and TRBJ2-1; 11 bases are shared with TRBD2. V shed 1 base and J 4 bases; nucleotides not matched to a gene: 3. This CDR3 contains 16 residues. CDR1 is SGHNT and CDR2 is YENEEA in the germline V gene. The CDR3 DNA reads as TGTGCCAGCAGCTTAGGGGCTAGCGGGGGGTACAATGAGCAGTTCTTC. Residues: CASSLGASGGYNEQFF.

V usage is TRBV19 and J usage is TRBJ2-3; the match to TRBD2 covers 9 bases. This CDR3 has 15 amino acids. J gave up 3 bases and V 6 bases, and 7 bases lay outside the gene matches. Germline lookup yields CDR1 LNHDA and CDR2 SQIVND (reference sequence). The CDR3 DNA reads TGTGCCAGTAGCACGCATAGCGGGGGAACAGATACGCAGTATTTT. Encoded protein: CASSTHSGGTDTQYF.

This clone has a single count. This rearrangement joins TRBV30 to TRBJ1-5; no reliable D call. Deletions cut 5 bases from V and 7 bases from J, with 15 bases between. The CDR3 runs 13 residues. Germline V gene sequence: CDR1 GTSNPN, CDR2 SVGIG (reference sequence). CDR3 nucleotide sequence: TGTGCCTGGTCCCCCTCGGGAGGCCAGCCCCAGCATTTT. As protein: CAWSPSGGQPQHF. The whole variable domain, filled in from reference TRBV30 and TRBJ1-5, reads SQTIHQWPATLVQPVGSPLSLECTVEGTSNPNLYWYRQAAGRGLQLLFYSVGIGQISSEVPQNLSASRPQDRQFILSSKKLLLSDSGFYLCAWSPSGGQPQHFGDGTRLSIL.

The rearrangement joins TRBV5-1 to TRBJ2-5; D perhaps matches TRBD1 (6 bases). The germline V gene has CDR1 SGHRS and CDR2 YFSETQ. Trimming removed 0 bases from V and 6 bases from J, with 18 bases in between. This CDR3 is 16 amino acids long. CDR3 sequence (DNA): TGCGCCAGCAGCTTGGGGGGGCTCCAAGGCAAGAAGACCCAGTACTTC. Encoded protein: CASSLGGLQGKKTQYF.

V gene TRBV7-9 combines with J gene TRBJ1-1, with TRBD1 matching over 9 bases. With 5 bases clipped from V and 5 bases from J, the junction kept 6 bases outside the gene matches. Germline CDR1 reads SEHNR; CDR2 reads FQNEAQ (reference sequence). This CDR3 has 14 amino acids. The CDR3 nucleotides are TGTGCCAGCAGCAAACAGGGGGCAACGACTGAAGCTTTCTTT. Amino acid sequence: CASSKQGATTEAFF.

The chain links TRBV6-1 to TRBJ2-3, with D unclear. Germline-derived CDR1 and CDR2 are MNHNS and SASEGT. The CDR3 has 13 amino acids. V was shortened by 0 bases and J by 1 base, with 2 bases between the two germline ends. The DNA for the CDR3 is TGTGCCAGCAGTGAAGCCGGCACAGATACGCAGTATTTT. It is translated as CASSEAGTDTQYF.

The V call is TRBV7-9, the J call TRBJ1-2, with D unclear. The germline CDR1 and CDR2 sequences are SEHNR and FQNEAQ (reference sequence). V shed 1 base and J shed 8 bases, with 17 bases lying between them. This CDR3 comprises 15 residues. The CDR3 DNA is TGTGCCAGCAGCTTAGAGAGTCAGAAGCGTGGGGGCTACACCTTC. It yields the protein CASSLESQKRGGYTF. The full variable domain, in which reference TRBV7-9 and TRBJ1-2 provide the parts outside the CDR3, is DTGVSQNPRHKITKRGQNVTFRCDPISEHNRLYWYRQTLGQGPEFLTYFQNEAQLEKSRLLSDRFSAERPKGSFSTLEIQRTEQGDSAMYLCASSLESQKRGGYTFGSGTRLTVV.

The genes are TRBV10-1 and TRBJ2-3, with 12 bases aligning to TRBD2. V shed 2 bases, J shed 5 bases, and the junction held 2 bases outside the gene matches. This CDR3 is 15 amino acids long. Germline V gene data show CDR1 as WNHNN and CDR2 as SYGVQD (reference sequence). CDR3 region: CASSETSGGLDTQYF. The CDR3 DNA follows: TGCGCCAGCAGTGAGACTAGCGGGGGGCTAGATACGCAGTATTTT.

V and J are TRBV7-9 and TRBJ2-7, with TRBD1 as a possible D gene (6 bases). This CDR3 comprises 12 residues. Trimming cost V 5 bases and J 12 bases, with 17 bases left between them. CDR1 and CDR2 from the germline V gene are SEHNR and FQNEAQ (reference sequence). The CDR3 sequence: CASSPTTGNRYF. DNA of the CDR3: TGTGCCAGCAGCCCTACAACAGGGAACAGGTACTTC. Combining the CDR3 with reference TRBV7-9 and TRBJ2-7 gives the whole variable domain DTGVSQNPRHKITKRGQNVTFRCDPISEHNRLYWYRQTLGQGPEFLTYFQNEAQLEKSRLLSDRFSAERPKGSFSTLEIQRTEQGDSAMYLCASSPTTGNRYFGPGTRLTVT.

This clone came up once. The gene calls are TRBV11-2 and TRBJ1-2; 7 bases fit TRBD1. Trimming cost V 4 bases and J 0 bases; bases outside gene matches: 5. Germline V CDR1 and CDR2: SGHAT, FQNNGV. The CDR3 runs to 15 residues. CDR3 sequence (DNA): TGTGCCAGCAGCTCCCGGGACAGAACTAACTATGGCTACACCTTC. This translates into CASSSRDRTNYGYTF.